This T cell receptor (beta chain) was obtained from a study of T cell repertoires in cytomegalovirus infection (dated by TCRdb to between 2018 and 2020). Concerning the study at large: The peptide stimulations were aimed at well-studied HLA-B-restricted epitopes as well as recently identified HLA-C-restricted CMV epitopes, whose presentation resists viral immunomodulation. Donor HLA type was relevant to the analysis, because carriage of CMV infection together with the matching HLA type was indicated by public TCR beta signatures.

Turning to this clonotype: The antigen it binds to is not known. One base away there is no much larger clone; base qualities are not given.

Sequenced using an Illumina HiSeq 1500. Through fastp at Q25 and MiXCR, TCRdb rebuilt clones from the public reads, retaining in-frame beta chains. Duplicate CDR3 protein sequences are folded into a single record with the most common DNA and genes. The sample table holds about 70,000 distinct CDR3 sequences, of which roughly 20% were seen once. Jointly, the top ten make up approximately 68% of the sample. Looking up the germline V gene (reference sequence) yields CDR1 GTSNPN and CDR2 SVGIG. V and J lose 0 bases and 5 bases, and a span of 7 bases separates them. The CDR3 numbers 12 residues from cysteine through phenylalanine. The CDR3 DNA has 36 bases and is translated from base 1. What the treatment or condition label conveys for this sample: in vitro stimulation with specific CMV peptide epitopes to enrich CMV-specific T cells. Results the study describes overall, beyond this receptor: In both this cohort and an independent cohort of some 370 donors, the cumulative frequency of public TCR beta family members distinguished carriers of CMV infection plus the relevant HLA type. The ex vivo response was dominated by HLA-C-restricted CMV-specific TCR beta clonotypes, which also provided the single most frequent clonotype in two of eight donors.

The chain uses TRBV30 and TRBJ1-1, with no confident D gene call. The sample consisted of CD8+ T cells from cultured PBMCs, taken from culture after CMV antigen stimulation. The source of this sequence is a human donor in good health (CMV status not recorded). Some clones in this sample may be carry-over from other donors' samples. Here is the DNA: TGTGCCTGGAGTGTACACGGGACTGAAGCTTTCTTT. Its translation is CAWSVHGTEAFF.